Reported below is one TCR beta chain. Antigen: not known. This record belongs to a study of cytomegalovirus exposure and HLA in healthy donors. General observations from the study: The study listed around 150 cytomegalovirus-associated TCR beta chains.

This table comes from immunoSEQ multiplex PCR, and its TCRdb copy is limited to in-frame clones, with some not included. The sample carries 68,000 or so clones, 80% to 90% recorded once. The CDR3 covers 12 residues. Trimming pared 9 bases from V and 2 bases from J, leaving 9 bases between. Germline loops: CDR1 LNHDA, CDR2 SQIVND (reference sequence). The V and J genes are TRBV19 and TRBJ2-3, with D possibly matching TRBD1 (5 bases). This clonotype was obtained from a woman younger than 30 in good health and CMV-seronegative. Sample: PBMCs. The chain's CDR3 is CARAGITDTQYF. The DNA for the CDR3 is TGTGCCAGGGCAGGGATCACAGATACGCAGTATTTT.